Below, 30 T cell receptor beta chains from the same sample are listed, as sequenced in a study of blood T cell repertoires in COVID-19. The data were produced by immunoSEQ multiplex PCR, yet TCRdb's version contains in-frame clones alone and is incomplete. This sample has about 150,000 clones, with 80% found just once. Sequencing was done on a sample of peripheral blood. The origin of the receptors is a man aged 55 to 69 with acute or convalescent COVID-19.

This sequence joins TRBV2 and TRBJ2-2, with 8 bases lining up with TRBD1. This CDR3 is 14 amino acids long. Germline CDR1 reads SNHLY; CDR2 reads FYNNEI. The trim removed 5 bases at V and 7 bases at J, leaving 6 bases unmatched. CDR3 in amino acids: CASSKDREIGELFF. The CDR3 DNA follows: TGTGCCAGCAGTAAGGACAGGGAGATCGGGGAGCTGTTTTTT.

V gene TRBV15 combines with J gene TRBJ2-7; the D is unclear. CDR1 LNHNV and CDR2 YYDKDF come from the germline V gene (reference sequence). Trimming stripped 4 bases from V and 4 bases from J, with 11 bases between. The CDR3 consists of 13 residues. DNA for the CDR3: TGTGCCACCAGCACTGAGAGATGGTACGAGCAGTACTTC. Encoded protein: CATSTERWYEQYF.

This clone showed up just a few times. The DNA of the CDR3 is TGTGCCAGCTGCCTCCGACTTTCCCCCTCTAGCGGTGATACGCAGTATTTT. Translating it yields CASCLRLSPSSGDTQYF. The chain recombines TRBV6-2 or TRBV6-3 with TRBJ2-3, with 7 bases that match TRBD2. V lost 8 bases to trimming and J lost 6 bases; unmatched junction nucleotides: 20. Germline-derived CDR1 and CDR2 are MNHEY and SVGEGT. This CDR3 spans 17 amino acids.

This clone was recorded only once. V usage is TRBV7-2 and J usage is TRBJ1-5; D may be TRBD1 (6 bases). Trimming took off 6 bases at V and 7 bases at J, with 25 bases between the two ends. Germline values: CDR1 SGHTA, CDR2 FQGNSA. The CDR3 totals 17 residues. The CDR3 loop reads CASRKGGGPQSRQPQHF. CDR3 in DNA: TGTGCCAGCAGGAAGGGGGGAGGGCCGCAATCTCGGCAGCCCCAGCATTTT.

The chain joins TRBV7-2 to TRBJ1-6; D unclear. This CDR3 has 13 amino acids. Per the germline V gene, CDR1 is SGHTA and CDR2 is FQGNSA. V was shortened by 4 bases and J by 10 bases, with 11 bases between the two germline ends. Written as DNA, the CDR3 is TGTGCCAGCAGCTCCTTACCTGAGTCACCCCTCCACTTT. Protein sequence: CASSSLPESPLHF. Complete variable domain (other parts from reference TRBV7-2 and TRBJ1-6): GAGVSQSPSNKVTEKGKDVELRCDPISGHTALYWYRQSLGQGLEFLIYFQGNSAPDKSGLPSDRFSAERTGGSVSTLTIQRTQQEDSAVYLCASSSLPESPLHFGNGTRLTVT.

The chain combines TRBV5-4 with TRBJ1-2; TRBD1 is a possible D gene (6 bases). This CDR3 has 13 amino acids. V lost 4 bases and J 2 bases, leaving 9 bases between the germline ends. Germline CDR1 SGHNT, CDR2 YYREEE (reference sequence). The CDR3 loop is CASSQDSNYGYTF. DNA of the CDR3: TGTGCCAGCAGCCAGGACAGCAACTATGGCTACACCTTC.

This rearrangement joins TRBV7-2 to TRBJ2-7; perhaps TRBD2 as D (6 bases). The ends were cut back, 5 bases at V and 0 bases at J, with 17 bases in the middle. This CDR3 comprises 16 residues. CDR1 SGHTA and CDR2 FQGNSA come from the germline V gene. The CDR3 spells CASSAQPGLGSYEQYF. CDR3 DNA sequence: TGTGCCAGCAGCGCCCAACCGGGACTGGGCTCCTACGAGCAGTACTTC.

V and J are TRBV7-9 and TRBJ2-2, with a tentative D call TRBD2 (5 bases). This CDR3 has 14 amino acids. Trimming removed 10 bases at V and 2 bases at J, with 14 bases between. CDR1 is SEHNR and CDR2 is FQNEAQ in the germline V gene (reference sequence). CDR3: CATLSRGNTGELFF. The DNA of the CDR3 is TGTGCCACCCTTAGTCGGGGAAACACCGGGGAGCTGTTTTTT.

The rearrangement links TRBV27 to TRBJ2-7; TRBD1 matches at 7 bases. Germline-derived CDR1 and CDR2 are MNHEY and SMNVEV (reference sequence). The junction had 10 bases not matched to a gene; V was cut back by 6 bases and J by 2 bases. The CDR3 runs to 15 residues. CDR3 sequence: CASSQGVQSTYEQYF. The CDR3 nucleotides read TGTGCCAGCAGCCAGGGGGTTCAAAGCACCTACGAGCAGTACTTC.

The table lists this clone with a count of one. The chain employs TRBV19 and TRBJ1-6; 9 nucleotides agree with TRBD1. V lost 5 bases and J lost 16; bases outside the gene matches: 12. The V gene's germline CDR1 is LNHDA and CDR2 SQIVND (reference sequence). The CDR3 has 14 residues. CDR3 region: CASSPLVTGGPLHF. CDR3 nucleotides: TGTGCCAGTAGTCCCTTGGTTACAGGGGGCCCTCTCCACTTT.

The rearrangement joins TRBV7-3 to TRBJ2-1; 14 nucleotides line up with TRBD2. The V segment lost 4 bases and the J segment 5 bases; nucleotides outside the gene matches: 19. CDR3 length: 21 amino acids. Germline V gene lookup returns CDR1 SGHTA and CDR2 FQGTGA. The CDR3 nucleotides read TGTGCCAGCAGCTACGGACTAGCGGGAGGTAAAGGGCCAGGGACCGACAATGAGCAGTTCTTC. It yields the protein CASSYGLAGGKGPGTDNEQFF.

The V gene is TRBV6-5, the J gene TRBJ1-2, with TRBD1 matching 8 bases. The J segment lost 4 bases and the V segment lost 0 bases, leaving 7 bases of the junction unmatched. The CDR3 length is 16 residues. Germline V gives CDR1 MNHEY, CDR2 SVGAGI. CDR3 region: CASSYSNSTGVYGYTF. DNA for the CDR3: TGTGCCAGCAGTTACTCAAATTCGACAGGGGTCTATGGCTACACCTTC.

This clone was seen once. CDR3 coding DNA: TGTGCCAGCAGCGATGCAGGGAATACGCAGTATTTT. The encoded protein is CASSDAGNTQYF. J is TRBJ2-3 and V is TRBV21-1; TRBD1 is taken as the D call from the table, unchecked against the DNA. TRBV21-1 is marked as a pseudogene. CDR3 length: 12 residues.

This clone occurred once. The chain carries TRBV4-2 and TRBJ2-5; weak D call: TRBD1 (6 bases). Trimming removed 5 bases at V and 0 bases at J, with 13 bases between. The germline V gene has CDR1 LGHNA and CDR2 YNFKEQ. The CDR3 loop spans 15 amino acids. CDR3 DNA: TGTGCCAGCAGCTCAGGACAGCAGTACCAAGAGACCCAGTACTTC. Translating it yields CASSSGQQYQETQYF.

This clone was observed a few times. The CDR3 protein is CATSTLQGARGSYNEQFF. DNA of the CDR3: TGTGCCACCAGCACGTTACAGGGGGCGCGTGGGTCCTACAATGAGCAGTTCTTC. This sequence joins TRBV15 and TRBJ2-1; TRBD1 aligns across 9 bases. The CDR3 runs to 18 residues. J was trimmed by 1 base and V by 4 bases; bases with no gene match: 11. The germline V gene has CDR1 LNHNV and CDR2 YYDKDF (reference sequence).

The CDR3 DNA sequence: TGTGCCAGCAGCTTAACAACTACAGGTGAAGCTTTCTTT. It is translated as CASSLTTTGEAFF. This chain connects TRBV7-2 to TRBJ1-1; maybe TRBD1 (5 bases). Per germline, CDR1 SGHTA and CDR2 FQGNSA. The V end lost 2 bases, the J end lost 7 bases, and 11 bases lay between the germline ends. CDR3 length: 13 residues. Variable domain in full (rest from reference TRBV7-2 and TRBJ1-1): GAGVSQSPSNKVTEKGKDVELRCDPISGHTALYWYRQSLGQGLEFLIYFQGNSAPDKSGLPSDRFSAERTGGSVSTLTIQRTQQEDSAVYLCASSLTTTGEAFFGQGTRLTVV.

The rearrangement uses TRBV7-9 and TRBJ1-1; perhaps TRBD1 as D (5 bases). The CDR3 contains 13 residues. Trimming took off 5 bases at V and 4 bases at J, with 11 bases between the two ends. From germline, CDR1 is SEHNR and CDR2 FQNEAQ (reference sequence). In nucleotides, the CDR3 is TGTGCCAGCAGCCCGGGGGGGATCACTGAAGCTTTCTTT. This encodes CASSPGGITEAFF.

A note on this clone: Mismatch with germline at one junction end may stem from a read error. The chain is built from TRBV15 and TRBJ1-1; D uncertain. Germline V gene lookup returns CDR1 LNHNV and CDR2 YYDKDF (reference sequence). This CDR3 is built from 13 residues. CDR3 region: CATSRDIARPGIF. CDR3 bases: TGTGCCACCAGCAGGGATATTGCACGCCCGGGGATCTTT. Filled out from reference TRBV15 and TRBJ1-1, the complete variable domain reads DAMVIQNPRYQVTQFGKPVTLSCSQTLNHNVMYWYQQKSSQAPKLLFHYYDKDFNNEADTPDNFQSRRPNTSFCFLDIRSPGLGDTAMYLCATSRDIARPGIFGQGTRLTVV.

This clone was seen only a few times. CDR3 DNA: TGTGCCAGCAGCTACGGGACTAACTTTGGGGATACGCAGTATTTT. Its protein product is CASSYGTNFGDTQYF. The chain has TRBV7-2 and TRBJ2-3; 7 nucleotides line up with TRBD2. This CDR3 has 15 amino acids. CDR1 is SGHTA, CDR2 FQGNSA, per germline. V lost 4 bases and J lost 6; bases outside the gene matches: 10.

The chain recombines TRBV7-3 with TRBJ1-1; TRBD1 matches 8 bases. V shed 0 bases and J 5 bases; nucleotides not matched to a gene: 5. Germline-derived CDR1 and CDR2 are SGHTA and FQGTGA. The CDR3 runs to 15 residues. The CDR3 region is CASSLTGQGETEAFF. The CDR3 DNA reads as TGTGCCAGCAGCTTAACAGGACAGGGAGAGACTGAAGCTTTCTTT.

V gene TRBV2 combines with J gene TRBJ2-7; 8 nucleotides align to TRBD1. The CDR3 consists of 14 residues. Per the germline V gene, CDR1 is SNHLY and CDR2 is FYNNEI. Trimming removed 1 base from V and 4 bases from J; junction bases left unmatched: 3. In DNA, the CDR3 is TGTGCCAGCAGTGAAGGACAGGGGCGGTACGAGCAGTACTTC. Translation: CASSEGQGRYEQYF.

This clone occurred a few times. This chain links TRBV3-1 (or the pseudogene TRBV3-2) with TRBJ2-7; 8 bases are shared with TRBD1. The CDR3 consists of 13 residues. With 5 bases clipped from V and 9 bases from J, the junction kept 9 bases outside the gene matches. Germline CDR1 LGHDT, CDR2 YNNKEL (reference sequence). The CDR3 sequence: CASSYAGGGMQYF. In nucleotides, the CDR3 is TGTGCCAGCAGCTATGCAGGGGGCGGAATGCAGTACTTC.

This chain connects TRBV4-1 to TRBJ1-3, with TRBD1 identical over 10 bases. CDR1 is MGHRA and CDR2 is YSYEKL in the germline V gene. V trimming: 1 base; J trimming: 3 bases; junction bases outside the gene matches: 3. This CDR3 has 16 amino acids. The CDR3 loop is CASSQGTGGRGNTIYF. The CDR3, as DNA: TGCGCCAGCAGCCAAGGGACAGGGGGACGTGGAAACACCATATATTTT.

V gene TRBV5-4 combines with J gene TRBJ2-2; 7 nucleotides line up with TRBD1. Trimming took 4 bases from V and 0 from J; bases not matched to a gene: 6. This CDR3 has 16 amino acids. CDR1 and CDR2 (germline): SGHNT, YYREEE (reference sequence). The CDR3 DNA reads as TGTGCCAGCAGCAGGGGACAGCCTTCGAACACCGGGGAGCTGTTTTTT. This codes for CASSRGQPSNTGELFF.

The V call is TRBV30, the J call TRBJ1-6; D is uncertain. V lost 2 bases and J lost 7, with 3 bases in between. In germline, CDR1 is GTSNPN, CDR2 SVGIG (reference sequence). CDR3 length equals 11 residues. The CDR3 sequence is CAWSQNSPLHF. The CDR3 DNA reads TGTGCCTGGAGTCAGAATTCACCCCTCCACTTT.

The V and J genes are TRBV7-6 and TRBJ1-4; the match to TRBD1 covers 12 bases. J lost 4 bases, V lost 5 bases, and 5 bases had no gene match. Germline CDR1 SGHVS, CDR2 FNYEAQ. The CDR3 loop spans 16 amino acids. In nucleotides, the CDR3 is TGTGCCAGCAGCCCTGGGACAGGGGGCCGTAATGAAAAACTGTTTTTT. Translation: CASSPGTGGRNEKLFF.

The rearrangement joins TRBV19 to TRBJ1-1, with TRBD1 matching over 7 bases. The CDR3 totals 14 residues. With 1 base clipped from V and 1 base from J, the junction kept 0 bases outside the gene matches. Germline lookup yields CDR1 LNHDA and CDR2 SQIVND (reference sequence). CDR3 loop: CASSIGQGNTEAFF. The CDR3 coding sequence is TGTGCCAGTAGTATAGGACAGGGGAACACTGAAGCTTTCTTT. Full variable domain (remainder filled in from reference TRBV19 and TRBJ1-1): DGGITQSPKYLFRKEGQNVTLSCEQNLNHDAMYWYRQDPGQGLRLIYYSQIVNDFQKGDIAEGYSVSREKKESFPLTVTSAQKNPTAFYLCASSIGQGNTEAFFGQGTRLTVV.

CDR3 region: CASRHSQASFYGYTF. The CDR3 region has the DNA TGTGCCAGCAGACACTCCCAGGCTTCCTTCTATGGCTACACCTTC. The V gene is TRBV28, the J gene TRBJ1-2; D not certain. There are 15 residues in the CDR3. V was pared by 6 bases and J by 4 bases, with 18 bases between. Germline CDR1 reads MDHEN; CDR2 reads SYDVKM.

This clone was recorded a few times. The genes are TRBV4-1 and TRBJ2-7, with 7 bases that match TRBD1. From germline, CDR1 is MGHRA and CDR2 YSYEKL. The CDR3 is 14 amino acids. Trimming took 1 base from V and 3 from J; bases not matched to a gene: 3. This CDR3 reads CASSQGTGLYEQYF. CDR3 nucleotide sequence: TGCGCCAGCAGCCAAGGGACAGGCCTCTACGAGCAGTACTTC.

This chain joins TRBV10-3 and TRBJ2-2; D possibly corresponds to TRBD2 (7 bases). The CDR3 covers 14 residues. Germline lookup yields CDR1 ENHRY and CDR2 SYGVKD. V was trimmed by 4 bases and J by 5 bases, leaving 11 bases between them. The CDR3 reads CAISGGGGTGELFF. The DNA of the CDR3 is TGTGCCATCAGTGGCGGGGGCGGTACCGGGGAGCTGTTTTTT.